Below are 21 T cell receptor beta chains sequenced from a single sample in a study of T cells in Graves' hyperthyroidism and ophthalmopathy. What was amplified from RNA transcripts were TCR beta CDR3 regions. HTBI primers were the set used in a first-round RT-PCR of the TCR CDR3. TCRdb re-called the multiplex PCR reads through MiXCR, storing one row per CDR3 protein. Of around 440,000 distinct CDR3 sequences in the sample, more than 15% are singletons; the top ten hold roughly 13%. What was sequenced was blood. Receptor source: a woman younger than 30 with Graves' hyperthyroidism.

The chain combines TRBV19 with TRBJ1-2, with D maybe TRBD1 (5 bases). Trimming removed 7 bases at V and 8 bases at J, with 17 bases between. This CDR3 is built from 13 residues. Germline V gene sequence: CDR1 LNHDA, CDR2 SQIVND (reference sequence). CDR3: CASNPGREAGYTF. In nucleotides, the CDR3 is TGTGCCAGTAATCCGGGACGCGAGGCGGGCTACACCTTC.

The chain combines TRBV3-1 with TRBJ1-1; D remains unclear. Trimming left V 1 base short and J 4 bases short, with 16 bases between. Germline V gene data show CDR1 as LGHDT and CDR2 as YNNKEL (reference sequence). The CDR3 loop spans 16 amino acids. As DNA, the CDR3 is TGTGCCAGCAGCCAAGCCCCGGGCAGTATCCGCACTGAAGCTTTCTTT. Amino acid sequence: CASSQAPGSIRTEAFF.

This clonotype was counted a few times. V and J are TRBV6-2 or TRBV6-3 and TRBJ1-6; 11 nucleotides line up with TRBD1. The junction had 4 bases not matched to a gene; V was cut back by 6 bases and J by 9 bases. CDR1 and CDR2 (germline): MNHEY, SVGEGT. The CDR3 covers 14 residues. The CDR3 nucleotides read TGTGCCAGCAGCACCGGGACAGGGGGTTCACCCCTCCACTTT. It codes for CASSTGTGGSPLHF.

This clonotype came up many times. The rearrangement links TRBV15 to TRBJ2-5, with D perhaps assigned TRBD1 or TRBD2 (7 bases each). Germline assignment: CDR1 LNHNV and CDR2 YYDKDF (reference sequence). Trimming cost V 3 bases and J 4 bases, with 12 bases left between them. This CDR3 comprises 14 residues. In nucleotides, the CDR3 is TGTGCCACCAGCAGGTCAGGGGGGGGAGAGACCCAGTACTTC. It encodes CATSRSGGGETQYF.

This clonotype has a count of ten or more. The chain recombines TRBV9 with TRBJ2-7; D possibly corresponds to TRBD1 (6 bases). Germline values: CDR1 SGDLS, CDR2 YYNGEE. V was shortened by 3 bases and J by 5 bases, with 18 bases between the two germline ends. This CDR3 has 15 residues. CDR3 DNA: TGTGCCAGCAGCGGAGAGGACAGCCCGTACGACGAGCAGTACTTC. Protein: CASSGEDSPYDEQYF.

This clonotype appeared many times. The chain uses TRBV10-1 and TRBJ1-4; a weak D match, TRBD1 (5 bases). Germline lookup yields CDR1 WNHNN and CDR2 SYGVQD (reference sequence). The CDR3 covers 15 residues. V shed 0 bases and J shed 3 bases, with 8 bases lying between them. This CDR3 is CASSESRQPNEKLFF. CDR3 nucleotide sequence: TGCGCCAGCAGTGAGTCAAGACAGCCTAATGAAAAACTGTTTTTT.

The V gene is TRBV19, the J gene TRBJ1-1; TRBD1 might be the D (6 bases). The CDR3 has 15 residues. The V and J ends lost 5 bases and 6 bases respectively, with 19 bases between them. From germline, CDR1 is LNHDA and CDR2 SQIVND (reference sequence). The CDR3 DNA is TGTGCCAGTAGTCTTCGACAGGCAGGTAACTCTGAAGCTTTCTTT. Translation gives CASSLRQAGNSEAFF.

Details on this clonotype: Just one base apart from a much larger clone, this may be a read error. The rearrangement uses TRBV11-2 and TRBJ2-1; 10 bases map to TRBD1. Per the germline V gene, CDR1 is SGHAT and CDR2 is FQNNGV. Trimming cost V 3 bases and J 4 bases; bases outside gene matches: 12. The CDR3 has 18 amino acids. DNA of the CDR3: TGTGCCAGCAGCTTGGAGCCCGAGACAGGGGGCATTTACAATGAGCAGTTCTTC. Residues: CASSLEPETGGIYNEQFF.

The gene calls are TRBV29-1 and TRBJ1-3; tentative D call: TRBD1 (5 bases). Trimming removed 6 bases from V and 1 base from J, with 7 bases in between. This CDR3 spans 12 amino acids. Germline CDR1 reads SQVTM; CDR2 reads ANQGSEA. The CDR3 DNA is TGCAGCGTCAGGGTATCTGGAAACACCATATATTTT. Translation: CSVRVSGNTIYF.

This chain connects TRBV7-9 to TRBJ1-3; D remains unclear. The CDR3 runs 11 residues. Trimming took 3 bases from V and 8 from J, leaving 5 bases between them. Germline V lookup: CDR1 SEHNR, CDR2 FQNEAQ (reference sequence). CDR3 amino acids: CASSLKDTIYF. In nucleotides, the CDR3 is TGTGCCAGCAGCTTGAAAGACACCATATATTTT.

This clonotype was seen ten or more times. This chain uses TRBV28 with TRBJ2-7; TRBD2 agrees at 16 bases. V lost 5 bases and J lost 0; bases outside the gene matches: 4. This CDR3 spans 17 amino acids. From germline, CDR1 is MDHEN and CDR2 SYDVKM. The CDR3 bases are TGTGCCAGCAGTCCGGGACTAGCGGGAGGGCCCTCCTACGAGCAGTACTTC. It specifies CASSPGLAGGPSYEQYF.

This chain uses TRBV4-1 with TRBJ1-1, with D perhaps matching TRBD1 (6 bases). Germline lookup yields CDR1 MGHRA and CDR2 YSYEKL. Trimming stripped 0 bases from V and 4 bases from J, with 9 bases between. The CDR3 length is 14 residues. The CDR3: CASSQDHRVTEAFF. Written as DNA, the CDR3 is TGCGCCAGCAGCCAAGATCACAGGGTCACTGAAGCTTTCTTT.

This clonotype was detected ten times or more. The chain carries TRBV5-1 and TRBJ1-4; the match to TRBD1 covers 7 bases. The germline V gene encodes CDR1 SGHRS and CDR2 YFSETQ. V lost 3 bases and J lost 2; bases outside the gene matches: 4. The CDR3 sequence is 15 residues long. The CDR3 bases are TGCGCCAGCAGCTACAACAGGGGCACTAATGAAAAACTGTTTTTT. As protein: CASSYNRGTNEKLFF.

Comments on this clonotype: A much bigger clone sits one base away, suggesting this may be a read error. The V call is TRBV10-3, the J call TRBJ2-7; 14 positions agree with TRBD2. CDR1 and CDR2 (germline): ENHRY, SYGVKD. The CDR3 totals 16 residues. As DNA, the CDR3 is TGTGCCATCAGTGAGGGACTAGCGGGAGGTGAATACGAGCGGTACTTC. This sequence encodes CAISEGLAGGEYERYF.

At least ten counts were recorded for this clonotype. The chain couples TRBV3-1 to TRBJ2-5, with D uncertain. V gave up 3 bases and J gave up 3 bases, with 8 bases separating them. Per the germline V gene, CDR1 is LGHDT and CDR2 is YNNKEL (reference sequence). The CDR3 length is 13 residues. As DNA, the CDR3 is TGTGCCAGCAGCCACCCTTTAAAAGAGACCCAGTACTTC. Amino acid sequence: CASSHPLKETQYF.

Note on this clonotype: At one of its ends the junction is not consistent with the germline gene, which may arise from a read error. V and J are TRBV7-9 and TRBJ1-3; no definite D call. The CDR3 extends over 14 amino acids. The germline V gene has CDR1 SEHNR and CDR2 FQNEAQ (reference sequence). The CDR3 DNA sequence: TGTGCCAGCAGCTTAGAGGGATCCGGAAACATCATATATTTT. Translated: CASSLEGSGNIIYF.

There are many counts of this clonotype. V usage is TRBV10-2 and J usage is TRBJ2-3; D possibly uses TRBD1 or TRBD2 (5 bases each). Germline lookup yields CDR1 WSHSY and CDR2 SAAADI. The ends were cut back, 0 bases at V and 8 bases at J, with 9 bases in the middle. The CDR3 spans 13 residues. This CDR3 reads CASSESVGTTQYF. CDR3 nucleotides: TGCGCCAGCAGTGAGTCGGTTGGGACTACGCAGTATTTT.

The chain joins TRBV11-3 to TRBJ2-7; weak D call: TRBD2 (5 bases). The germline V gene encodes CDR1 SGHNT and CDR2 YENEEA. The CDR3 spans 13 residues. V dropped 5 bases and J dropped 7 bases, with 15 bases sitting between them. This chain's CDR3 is CASSPTASGEQYF. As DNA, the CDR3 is TGTGCCAGCAGCCCTACGGCTTCGGGGGAGCAGTACTTC.

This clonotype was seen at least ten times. Here the CDR3 reads CSARDPWARIMNTEAFF. CDR3 nucleotide sequence: TGCAGTGCTAGAGATCCTTGGGCTAGGATCATGAACACTGAAGCTTTCTTT. The chain recombines TRBV20-1 with TRBJ1-1, with no clear D. The CDR3 loop spans 17 amino acids. Trimming cost V 0 bases and J 0 bases, with 17 bases left between them. The germline V gene has CDR1 DFQATT and CDR2 SNEGSKA (reference sequence).

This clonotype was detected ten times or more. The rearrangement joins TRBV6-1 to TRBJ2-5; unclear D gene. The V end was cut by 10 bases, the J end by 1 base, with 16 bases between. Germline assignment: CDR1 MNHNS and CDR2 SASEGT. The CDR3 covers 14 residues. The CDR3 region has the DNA TGTGCCATCAGGTTTCTCAGTCGCCAAGAGACCCAGTACTTC. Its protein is CAIRFLSRQETQYF.

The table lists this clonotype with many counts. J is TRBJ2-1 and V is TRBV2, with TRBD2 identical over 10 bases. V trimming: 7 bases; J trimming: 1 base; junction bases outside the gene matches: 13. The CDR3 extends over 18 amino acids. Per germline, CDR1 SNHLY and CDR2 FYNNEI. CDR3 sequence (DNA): TGTGCCAGCACGAGCCCCCCTAGCGGGAGTCTTTCCTACAATGAGCAGTTCTTC. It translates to CASTSPPSGSLSYNEQFF.